This T cell receptor beta chain was observed in a study of T cells in Graves' hyperthyroidism and ophthalmopathy. Findings of the study overall: Most clonotypes that expanded in the thyroid above 0.001 also showed up in blood. By a 13 V-J model, ophthalmopathy was set apart from stable hyperthyroidism.

Amplification of TCR beta CDR3 regions was performed using RNA transcripts as template. The HTBI primer set was used in a first-round RT-PCR of the TCR CDR3. TCRdb reprocessed the multiplex PCR reads with MiXCR, giving one entry per CDR3 protein. The sample gives over 500,000 distinct CDR3 sequences, under 20% of which show up once; 17% is in the top ten. This clonotype has at least ten counts. Its antigen is currently unknown. CDR1 and CDR2 (germline): SNHLY, FYNNEI. Trimming left V 5 bases short and J 8 bases short, with 15 bases between. The CDR3 consists of 13 residues. The chain joins TRBV2 to TRBJ1-2; tentative D call: TRBD1 (5 bases). The specimen sequenced was blood. This sequence originates from a woman between 18 and 30 years old with Graves' ophthalmopathy. The CDR3 coding sequence is TGTGCCAGCAGTTCCGGGGCTAAGATCGGCTACACCTTC. Translation gives CASSSGAKIGYTF.